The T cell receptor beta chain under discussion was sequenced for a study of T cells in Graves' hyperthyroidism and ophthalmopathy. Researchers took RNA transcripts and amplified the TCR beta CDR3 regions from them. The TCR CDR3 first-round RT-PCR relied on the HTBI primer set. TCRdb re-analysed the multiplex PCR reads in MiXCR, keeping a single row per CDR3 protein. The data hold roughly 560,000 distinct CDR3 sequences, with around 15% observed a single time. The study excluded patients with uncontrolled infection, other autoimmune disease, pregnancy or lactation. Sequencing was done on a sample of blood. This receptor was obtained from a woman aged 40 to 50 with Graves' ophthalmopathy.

The CDR3 loop is CASSQAGLAGEHEQYF. Written as DNA, the CDR3 is TGTGCCAGCAGCCAAGCGGGACTAGCGGGAGAACACGAGCAGTACTTC. J is TRBJ2-7 and V is TRBV3-1; 14 bases agree with TRBD2. J was trimmed by 5 bases and V by 1 base; bases with no gene match: 4. This CDR3 is built from 16 residues. Germline loops: CDR1 LGHDT, CDR2 YNNKEL (reference sequence).